This T cell receptor beta chain was profiled in a study of cytomegalovirus exposure and HLA in healthy donors. For the study at large: Later, an analysis reported that the 95 to 150 validation repertoires had used the same platform as the approximately 680 first-cohort repertoires. Study-wide findings and caveats: The study recorded 164 TCR beta chains that were cytomegalovirus-associated. It was reportedly the case that the classifier diagnosed cytomegalovirus status with high specificity and sensitivity.

Some clones are missing from TCRdb's copy, which holds only in-frame ones; the method was immunoSEQ multiplex PCR. The table records under 150,000 clones, 88% of them present only once. The germline V gene has CDR1 SQVTM and CDR2 ANQGSEA. The CDR3 length is 12 residues. V shed 5 bases and J 3 bases; nucleotides not matched to a gene: 3. This clone was counted between two and nine times. Its matching antigen is unknown. An approximately 120-subject validation cohort, separate from the 666-subject first cohort, supplied the donors. This chain links TRBV29-1 with TRBJ1-2; 7 positions agree with TRBD1. The clonotype comes from a young woman in good health and CMV-seropositive. The sample was PBMCs. CDR3 region: CSVSTGDYGYTF. The CDR3, as DNA: TGCAGCGTTAGTACAGGGGACTATGGCTACACCTTC.